The following is a T cell receptor beta chain sequence with its context. The antigen remains unidentified. This entry belongs to a study of cytomegalovirus exposure and HLA in healthy donors. Findings and caveats of the study: Reports indicated that the classifier achieved high specificity and sensitivity in diagnosing cytomegalovirus status. Later, an analysis found that TCR clusters from the first cohort tended to co-occur in the 110 or so validation repertoires.

Using immunoSEQ multiplex PCR, the repertoire was profiled, and TCRdb retains in-frame clones only, with some absent. Here the sample spans about 200,000 clones, roughly 80% being singletons. From germline, CDR1 is SGHVS and CDR2 FQNEAQ. CDR3 size: 17 residues. Trimming removed 2 bases at V and 1 base at J, with 16 bases between. The validation cohort, a group of 120 subjects, included the donors and was separate from the roughly 620-subject first cohort. V gene TRBV7-8 combines with J gene TRBJ2-3, with D unclear. The material sequenced was PBMCs. The clonotype was recovered from a woman under 30 in good health and CMV-seronegative. In DNA form, the CDR3 reads TGTGCCAGCAGCTTACTGTCGGCTCGTGCCCGCACAGATACGCAGTATTTT. This encodes CASSLLSARARTDTQYF.